The next 14 T cell receptor beta chains were all read from a single sample in a study of technical replicates of blood from a few donors. The repertoire was sequenced with immunoSEQ multiplex PCR; TCRdb's copy has only in-frame clones and lacks some. The data show about 49,000 clones, around 90% seen once. Material: PBMCs. The receptors shown here come from a human donor in good health. Some clones in this sample may be carry-over from other donors' samples.

The chain joins TRBV6-5 to TRBJ1-2; 7 bases match TRBD1. The CDR3 sequence is 15 residues long. Germline trimming cut 7 bases from V and 5 bases from J; bases unmatched to any gene: 13. CDR1 is MNHEY and CDR2 is SVGAGI in the germline V gene. The CDR3 DNA reads as TGTGCCAGCAATTCTAAATCCGGGACAGTGTATGGCTACACCTTC. Translation gives CASNSKSGTVYGYTF.

The chain recombines TRBV29-1 with TRBJ2-1; D perhaps matches TRBD2 (6 bases). CDR1 is SQVTM, CDR2 ANQGSEA, per germline. Trimming shortened V by 2 bases and J by 9 bases, and 11 bases separated the two germline ends. CDR3 length: 12 amino acids. The CDR3 DNA reads TGCAGCGTTGAACTTTGGAGGGGTGAGCAGTTCTTC. It encodes CSVELWRGEQFF.

J is TRBJ1-2 and V is TRBV30; no definite D call. Germline values: CDR1 GTSNPN, CDR2 SVGIG (reference sequence). Trimming stripped 4 bases from V and 8 bases from J, with 17 bases between. This CDR3 is built from 13 residues. The CDR3 coding sequence is TGTGCCTGGAACATACGGGAGGCGGCCGGCTACACCTTC. This codes for CAWNIREAAGYTF.

The rearrangement uses TRBV11-3 and TRBJ2-7; TRBD1 matches 7 bases. The CDR3 is made up of 12 amino acids. Losses at the gene ends were 6 bases for V and 7 bases for J; bases not matched to a gene: 6. Germline V gene data show CDR1 as SGHNT and CDR2 as YENEEA. The CDR3 loop is CASSLTGREQYF. For the CDR3, the DNA is TGTGCCAGCAGTTTGACAGGGCGGGAGCAGTACTTC.

The chain recombines TRBV7-2 with TRBJ2-7; 9 bases match TRBD1. The J segment lost 4 bases and the V segment lost 5 bases, leaving 3 bases of the junction unmatched. This CDR3 region has 13 residues. In germline, CDR1 is SGHTA, CDR2 FQGNSA. The CDR3 region has the DNA TGTGCCAGCAGCCCGGGACAGGGTTACGAGCAGTACTTC. This codes for CASSPGQGYEQYF. The full variable domain, completed using reference TRBV7-2 and TRBJ2-7, is GAGVSQSPSNKVTEKGKDVELRCDPISGHTALYWYRQSLGQGLEFLIYFQGNSAPDKSGLPSDRFSAERTGGSVSTLTIQRTQQEDSAVYLCASSPGQGYEQYFGPGTRLTVT.

This sequence joins TRBV7-6 and TRBJ1-1; no firm D call. V was pared by 3 bases and J by 5 bases, with 10 bases between. Germline V gene lookup returns CDR1 SGHVS and CDR2 FNYEAQ. The CDR3 spans 13 residues. In DNA, the CDR3 is TGTGCCAGCAGCTTTAGGGAGAGTACTGAAGCTTTCTTT. This codes for CASSFRESTEAFF.

The V and J genes are TRBV6-1 and TRBJ2-7; 7 bases are shared with TRBD1. Germline CDR1 reads MNHNS; CDR2 reads SASEGT. Trimming took 4 bases from V and 4 from J; bases not matched to a gene: 1. This CDR3 spans 12 amino acids. The CDR3 region has the DNA TGTGCCAGCAGTGCCAGGGGGTACGAGCAGTACTTC. This sequence encodes CASSARGYEQYF.

This CDR3 is CASRVTGGRVGGYTF. The CDR3, as DNA: TGTGCCAGCAGAGTTACCGGGGGTCGGGTTGGTGGCTACACCTTC. The chain couples TRBV5-4 to TRBJ1-2; D may be TRBD1 (5 bases). V was clipped by 5 bases and J by 7 bases, with 21 bases between them. Germline V gene lookup returns CDR1 SGHNT and CDR2 YYREEE (reference sequence). CDR3 length: 15 amino acids.

The chain is built from TRBV5-4 and TRBJ2-5; D is possibly TRBD2 (6 bases). V was shortened by 3 bases and J by 5 bases, with 20 bases between the two germline ends. Germline values: CDR1 SGHNT, CDR2 YYREEE (reference sequence). The CDR3 sequence is 16 residues long. The CDR3: CASSSPSFSGGETQYF. DNA for the CDR3: TGTGCCAGCAGCTCCCCATCCTTTAGCGGAGGGGAGACCCAGTACTTC.

The chain carries TRBV29-1 and TRBJ2-1; 10 bases are a match to TRBD1. Germline loops: CDR1 SQVTM, CDR2 ANQGSEA. The junction had 3 bases not matched to a gene; V was cut back by 5 bases and J by 5 bases. The CDR3 has 13 residues. The CDR3 DNA reads TGCAGCGTTTGGGACAGGGGCCACAATGAGCAGTTCTTC. Protein: CSVWDRGHNEQFF.

This clone was detected only once. The rearrangement links TRBV7-9 to TRBJ2-1, with D possibly matching TRBD2 (6 bases). Germline assignment: CDR1 SEHNR and CDR2 FQNEAQ (reference sequence). The ends were cut back, 3 bases at V and 5 bases at J, with 8 bases in the middle. This CDR3 is built from 13 residues. The CDR3 spells CASSLGLDNEQFF. CDR3 coding DNA: TGTGCCAGCAGCTTGGGACTGGACAATGAGCAGTTCTTC.

The genes are TRBV6-6 and TRBJ1-1; 9 nucleotides match TRBD1. The length of the CDR3 is 15 residues. Germline CDR1 reads MNHNY; CDR2 reads SVGAGI (reference sequence). V shed 0 bases and J 5 bases; nucleotides not matched to a gene: 4. In DNA, the CDR3 is TGTGCCAGCAGTTACTCGTACGACAGGGGGACTGAAGCTTTCTTT. It yields the protein CASSYSYDRGTEAFF.

This chain links TRBV2 with TRBJ1-4; D not resolved. This CDR3 is 14 amino acids long. V lost 6 bases, J lost 3 bases, and 11 bases lay in between. Germline V lookup: CDR1 SNHLY, CDR2 FYNNEI. The chain's CDR3 is CASRRALANEKLFF. The DNA for the CDR3 is TGTGCCAGCAGGCGAGCGTTGGCTAATGAAAAACTGTTTTTT.

This chain links TRBV5-4 with TRBJ2-7; 7 bases map to TRBD2. The CDR3 extends over 16 amino acids. V shed 0 bases and J 5 bases; nucleotides not matched to a gene: 11. Germline V gene lookup returns CDR1 SGHNT and CDR2 YYREEE (reference sequence). In DNA form, the CDR3 reads TGTGCCAGCAGCTTGGAAGCCGGCGGGAGCATCGACGAGCAGTACTTC. Protein: CASSLEAGGSIDEQYF.